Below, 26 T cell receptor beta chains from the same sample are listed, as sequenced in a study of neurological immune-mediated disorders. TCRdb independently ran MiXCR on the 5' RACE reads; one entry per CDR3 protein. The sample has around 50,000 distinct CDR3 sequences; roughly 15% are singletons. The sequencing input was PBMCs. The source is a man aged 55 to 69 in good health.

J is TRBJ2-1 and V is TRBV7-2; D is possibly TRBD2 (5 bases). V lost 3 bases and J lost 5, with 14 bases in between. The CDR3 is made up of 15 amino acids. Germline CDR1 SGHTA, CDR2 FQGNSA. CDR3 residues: CASSLSRLAHNEQFF. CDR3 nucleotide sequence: TGTGCCAGCAGCTTGTCCCGGCTAGCTCACAATGAGCAGTTCTTC.

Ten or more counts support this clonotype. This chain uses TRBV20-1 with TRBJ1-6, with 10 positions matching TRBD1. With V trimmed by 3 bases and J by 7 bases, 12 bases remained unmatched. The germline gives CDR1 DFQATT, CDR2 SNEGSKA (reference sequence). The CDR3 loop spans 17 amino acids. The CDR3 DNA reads TGCAGTGCTAGGTCGGGACAGGGGTATACTGGGAATTCACCCCTCCACTTT. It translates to CSARSGQGYTGNSPLHF.

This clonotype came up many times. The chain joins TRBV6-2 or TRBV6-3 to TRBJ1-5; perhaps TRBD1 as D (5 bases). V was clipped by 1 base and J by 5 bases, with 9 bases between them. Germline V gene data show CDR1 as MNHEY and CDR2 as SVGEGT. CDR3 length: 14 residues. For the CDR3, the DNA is TGTGCCAGCAGTTACTGGGGAGGGGATCAGCCCCAGCATTTT. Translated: CASSYWGGDQPQHF.

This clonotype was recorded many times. The CDR3 spells CASSPMLLARTYNEQFF. DNA for the CDR3: TGTGCCAGCTCACCGATGTTGTTGGCGCGGACCTACAATGAGCAGTTCTTC. The chain uses TRBV18 and TRBJ2-1; D unclear. There are 17 residues in the CDR3. Per the germline V gene, CDR1 is KGHSH and CDR2 is LQKENI. Deletions cut 3 bases from V and 2 bases from J, with 17 bases between.

CDR3 sequence (DNA): TGTGCCAGCAGTGCGAACGTTTGGGGGGCGGGCAATGAGCAGTTCTTC. Protein product: CASSANVWGAGNEQFF. The chain joins TRBV3-1 to TRBJ2-1, with D perhaps matching TRBD1 or TRBD2 (6 bases each). Germline V lookup: CDR1 LGHDT, CDR2 YNNKEL (reference sequence). The CDR3 covers 16 residues. Between the trimmed V and J ends, which lost 6 bases and 6 bases, there was a span of 21 bases.

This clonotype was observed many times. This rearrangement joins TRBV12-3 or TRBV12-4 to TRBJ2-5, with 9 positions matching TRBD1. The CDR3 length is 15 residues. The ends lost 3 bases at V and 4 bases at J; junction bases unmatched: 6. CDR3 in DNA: TGTGCCAGCAGTTTTATCGGACAGGGGTTAGAGACCCAGTACTTC. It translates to CASSFIGQGLETQYF.

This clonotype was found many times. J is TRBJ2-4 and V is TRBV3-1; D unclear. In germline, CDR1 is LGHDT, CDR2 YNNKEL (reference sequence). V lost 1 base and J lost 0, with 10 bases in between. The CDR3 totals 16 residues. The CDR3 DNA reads TGTGCCAGCAGCCAAGGCGAGACGCTAGCCAAAAACATTCAGTACTTC. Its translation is CASSQGETLAKNIQYF.

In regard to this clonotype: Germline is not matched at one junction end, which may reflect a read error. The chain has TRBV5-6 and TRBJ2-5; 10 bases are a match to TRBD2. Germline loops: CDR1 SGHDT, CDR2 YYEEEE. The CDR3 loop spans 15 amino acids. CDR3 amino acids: CASSSSGRAMDTHYF. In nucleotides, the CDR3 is TGTGCCAGCAGCTCCAGCGGGAGGGCCATGGATACCCATTACTTC.

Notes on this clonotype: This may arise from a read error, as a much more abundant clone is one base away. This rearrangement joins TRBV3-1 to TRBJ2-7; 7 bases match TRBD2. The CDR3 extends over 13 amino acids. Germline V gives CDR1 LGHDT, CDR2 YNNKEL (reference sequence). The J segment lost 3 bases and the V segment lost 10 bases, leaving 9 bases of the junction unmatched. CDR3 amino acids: CATSLARVYEQYF. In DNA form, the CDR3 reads TGTGCCACCTCACTAGCGAGAGTCTACGAGCAGTACTTC.

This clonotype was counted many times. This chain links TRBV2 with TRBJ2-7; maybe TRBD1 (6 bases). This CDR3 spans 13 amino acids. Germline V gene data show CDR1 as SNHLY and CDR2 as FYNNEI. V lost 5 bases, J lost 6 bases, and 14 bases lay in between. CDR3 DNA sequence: TGTGCCAGCAGTCTAGAACAGGGCTCCGAGCAGTACTTC. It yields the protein CASSLEQGSEQYF.

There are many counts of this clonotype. The CDR3 DNA reads as TGCAGCGGGCGCGGGGGAGGCTATGGCTACACCTTC. Protein product: CSGRGGGYGYTF. The chain carries TRBV29-1 and TRBJ1-2; tentatively, D is TRBD1 (5 bases). V was trimmed by 7 bases and J by 4 bases, leaving 13 bases between them. CDR1 and CDR2 from the germline V gene are SQVTM and ANQGSEA. CDR3 length: 12 amino acids.

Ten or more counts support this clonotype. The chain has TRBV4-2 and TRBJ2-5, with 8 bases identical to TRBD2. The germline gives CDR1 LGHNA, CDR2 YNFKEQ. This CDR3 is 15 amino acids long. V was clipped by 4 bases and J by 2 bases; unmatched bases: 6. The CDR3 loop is CASSPDSGVQETQYF. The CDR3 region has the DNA TGTGCCAGCAGCCCCGATAGCGGGGTACAAGAGACCCAGTACTTC.

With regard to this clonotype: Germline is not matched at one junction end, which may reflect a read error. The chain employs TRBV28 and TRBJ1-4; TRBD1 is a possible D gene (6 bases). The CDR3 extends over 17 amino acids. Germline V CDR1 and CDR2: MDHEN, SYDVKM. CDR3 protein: CASSAPGQLATDEKLFF. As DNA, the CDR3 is TGTGCTAGCAGTGCACCGGGACAACTTGCAACTGATGAAAAACTGTTTTTT.

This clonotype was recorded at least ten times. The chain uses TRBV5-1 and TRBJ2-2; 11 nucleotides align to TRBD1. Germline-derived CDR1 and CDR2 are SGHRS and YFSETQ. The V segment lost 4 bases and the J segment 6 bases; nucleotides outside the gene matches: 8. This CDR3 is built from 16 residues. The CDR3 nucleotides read TGCGCCAGCAGCCATTGGACAGGGGGCGACCCCGGGGAGCTGTTTTTT. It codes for CASSHWTGGDPGELFF.

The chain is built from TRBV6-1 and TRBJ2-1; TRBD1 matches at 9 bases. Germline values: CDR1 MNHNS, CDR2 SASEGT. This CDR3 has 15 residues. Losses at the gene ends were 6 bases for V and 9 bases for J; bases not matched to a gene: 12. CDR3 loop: CASSLKWDREGEQFF. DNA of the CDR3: TGTGCCAGCAGCTTGAAGTGGGACAGGGAGGGTGAGCAGTTCTTC.

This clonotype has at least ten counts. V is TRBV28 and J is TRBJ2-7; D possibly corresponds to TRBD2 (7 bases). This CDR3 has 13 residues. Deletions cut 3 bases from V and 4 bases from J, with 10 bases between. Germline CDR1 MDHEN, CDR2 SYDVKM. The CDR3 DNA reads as TGTGCCAGCAGTTTCGGGGGGCGTTACGAGCAGTACTTC. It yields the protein CASSFGGRYEQYF.

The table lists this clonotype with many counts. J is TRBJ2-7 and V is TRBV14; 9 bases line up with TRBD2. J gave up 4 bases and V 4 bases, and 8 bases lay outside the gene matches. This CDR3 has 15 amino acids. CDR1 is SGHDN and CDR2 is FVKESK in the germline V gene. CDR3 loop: CASSRLSGSYYEQYF. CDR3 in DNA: TGTGCCAGCAGCCGACTTAGCGGGAGCTATTACGAGCAGTACTTC.

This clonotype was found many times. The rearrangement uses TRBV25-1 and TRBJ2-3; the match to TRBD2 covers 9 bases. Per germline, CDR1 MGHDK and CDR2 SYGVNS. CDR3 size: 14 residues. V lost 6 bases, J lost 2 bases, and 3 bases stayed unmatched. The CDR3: CASRGLAPTDTQYF. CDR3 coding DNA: TGTGCCAGCAGGGGACTAGCCCCCACAGATACGCAGTATTTT.

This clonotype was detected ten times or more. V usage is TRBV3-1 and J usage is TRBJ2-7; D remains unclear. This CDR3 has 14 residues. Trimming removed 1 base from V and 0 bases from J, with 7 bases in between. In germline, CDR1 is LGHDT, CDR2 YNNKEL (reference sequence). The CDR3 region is CASSQGSVSYEQYF. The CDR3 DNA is TGTGCCAGCAGCCAAGGGTCGGTCTCCTACGAGCAGTACTTC.

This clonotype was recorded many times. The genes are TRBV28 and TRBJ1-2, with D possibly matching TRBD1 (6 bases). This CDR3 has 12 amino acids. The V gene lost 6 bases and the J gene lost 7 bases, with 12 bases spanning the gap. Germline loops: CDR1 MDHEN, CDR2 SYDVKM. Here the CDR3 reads CASSVQGTGYTF. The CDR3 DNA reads TGTGCCAGCAGCGTACAGGGAACTGGCTACACCTTC.

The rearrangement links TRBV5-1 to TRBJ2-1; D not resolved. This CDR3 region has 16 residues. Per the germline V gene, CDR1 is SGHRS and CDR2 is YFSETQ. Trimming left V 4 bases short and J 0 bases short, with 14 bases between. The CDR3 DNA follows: TGCGCCAGCAGCCCCATGCCGGCTAGCTCCTACAATGAGCAGTTCTTC. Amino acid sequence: CASSPMPASSYNEQFF.

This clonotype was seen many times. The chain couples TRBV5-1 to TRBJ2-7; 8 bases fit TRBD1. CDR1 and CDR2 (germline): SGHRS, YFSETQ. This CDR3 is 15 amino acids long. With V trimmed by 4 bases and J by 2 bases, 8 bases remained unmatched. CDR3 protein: CASSAQGARTYEQYF. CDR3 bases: TGCGCCAGCAGCGCCCAGGGGGCGCGCACCTACGAGCAGTACTTC.

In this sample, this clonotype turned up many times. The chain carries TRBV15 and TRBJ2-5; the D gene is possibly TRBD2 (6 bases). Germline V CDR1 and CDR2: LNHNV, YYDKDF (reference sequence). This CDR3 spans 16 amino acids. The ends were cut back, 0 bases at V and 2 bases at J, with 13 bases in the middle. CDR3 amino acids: CATSREGSGLQETQYF. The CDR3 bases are TGTGCCACCAGCAGAGAAGGTAGCGGCCTACAAGAGACCCAGTACTTC.

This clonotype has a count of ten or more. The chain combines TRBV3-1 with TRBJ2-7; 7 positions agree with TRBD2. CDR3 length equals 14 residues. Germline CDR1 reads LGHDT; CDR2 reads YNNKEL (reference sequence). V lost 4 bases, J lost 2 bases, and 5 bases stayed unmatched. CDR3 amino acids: CASSLSGLTYEQYF. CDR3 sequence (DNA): TGTGCCAGCAGCCTTAGCGGGCTAACCTACGAGCAGTACTTC.

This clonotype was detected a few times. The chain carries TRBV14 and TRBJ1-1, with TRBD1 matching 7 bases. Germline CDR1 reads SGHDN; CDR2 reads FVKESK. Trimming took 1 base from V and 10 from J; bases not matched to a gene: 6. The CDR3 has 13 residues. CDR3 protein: CASSQAYRGRAFF. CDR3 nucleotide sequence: TGTGCCAGCAGCCAAGCCTACAGGGGCAGAGCTTTCTTT.

DNA for the CDR3: TGTGCCAGCAGCTCGACAGAAGGTAATCAGCCCCAGCATTTT. It translates to CASSSTEGNQPQHF. The V gene is TRBV7-8, the J gene TRBJ1-5; tentative D call: TRBD1 (5 bases). Trimming took 4 bases from V and 4 from J, leaving 11 bases between them. Germline V lookup: CDR1 SGHVS, CDR2 FQNEAQ. The CDR3 extends over 14 amino acids.